The T cell receptor beta chain described here comes from a study of blood T cell repertoires in COVID-19. Clones were sequenced by immunoSEQ multiplex PCR, and TCRdb holds only the in-frame ones, with some missing. The table records around 110,000 clones, more than 70% of them present only once. The CDR3 spans 17 residues. The germline V gene encodes CDR1 SGHRS and CDR2 YFSETQ. V shed 0 bases, J shed 3 bases, and the junction held 10 bases outside the gene matches. This receptor was identified in a man between 65 and 85 years old with acute or convalescent COVID-19. Material: peripheral blood. The chain uses TRBV5-1 and TRBJ2-3, with 7 positions matching TRBD2. The CDR3 DNA follows: TGCGCCAGCAGCTTGGGGGCGCGCGGGGGAGATACAGATACGCAGTATTTT. Translated, it gives CASSLGARGGDTDTQYF.